The T cell receptor beta chain under discussion was sequenced for a study of Tregs in tolerant kidney transplant recipients (dated by TCRdb to the late 2010s). At the level of the whole study: Before combined kidney and bone marrow transplantation, this study identified donor-specific regulatory T cells using TCRbeta sequencing and then followed those same cells after transplant. TCRbeta repertoire sequencing was used in a few healthy controls to compare several ways of expanding Tregs specific for an allogeneic donor.

The research as a whole found: Biological reproducibility was not directly assessed, although technical replication error appeared to be minimal. Expanding Tregs with activated donor B cells appeared to identify the most biologically relevant and donor-specific TCRbeta repertoire. The study was constrained by small patient numbers, and validation of the findings is required in larger populations and under other immunosuppression protocols.

Genomic DNA was extracted from sorted cells with the QIAGEN DNeasy Blood and Tissue Kit for TCRbeta CDR3 sequencing. Through immunoSEQ, high-throughput TCRbeta CDR3 sequencing was done commercially, including PCR amplification with internal controls and bias correction. For the original study's pipeline: Unique productive TCRbeta sequences were defined by CDR3 nucleotide sequence where primers matched, and otherwise by CDR3 amino acid sequence together with Vbeta and Jbeta genes. As a correction for sorting error, sequences shared between sorted populations at a frequency ratio of 2:1 or less were discarded, and the remaining shared sequences were assigned to the higher population. Sequences were defined as donor-reactive when expanded at least 5-fold in CFSE-low cells versus unstimulated cells and present at a frequency of at least 0.01% in CFSE-low cells. Repertoire divergence was quantified by Jensen-Shannon divergence calculated from the top 100 TCRbeta sequences ranked by frequency. For any sample with multiple sequencing runs, sorting error was corrected in each run separately before the runs were pooled. Drawn from immuneACCESS, this table holds only the in-frame rearrangements with V and J called that TCRdb kept. Clones are partly lost; checked studies trace under half to an unresolved V gene and leave the rest unexplained. Clone size and the V and J calls come from that table; the DNA yielded D and trimming. This sample is represented by 90,000 to 150,000 clones; almost 95% of them were singletons. The top ten clones comprise nearly 0.6% of the sample.

Unstimulated Tregs (CD4+CD25+CD127-), CD4+ non-Tregs (CD4+CD25-), CD4 and CD8 cells were FACS-sorted from thawed PBMCs. Blood from healthy controls was obtained either from healthy volunteers or as purchased buffy coats. Healthy control blood was processed by Ficoll density gradient to PBMCs and cryopreserved; patient PBMCs were collected before and after transplant. The CDR3, from cysteine to phenylalanine, totals 13 residues. Kept here is only the CDR3 DNA, which spans 39 bases and is read in frame from base 1. CDR1 KGHSH and CDR2 LQKENI were looked up in the germline V gene. After removal of 3 bases from V and 3 bases from J, the junction retains 1 base not matched to a gene. Comment on this clone: Its antigen is unknown. It has no much larger one-base neighbor in the sample; base qualities were not kept.

The sequence links TRBV18 to TRBJ1-2; TRBD1 aligns with 7 central bases. This sequence was found in a human donor in good health. The sample was CD4+ T cells from blood. The nucleotide sequence reads TGTGCCAGCTCACCTACAGGGGACTATGGCTACACCTTC. This is translated as CASSPTGDYGYTF. Here the CDR3 is joined to the reference TRBV18 and TRBJ1-2 genes, and the full variable domain is: NAGVMQNPRHLVRRRGQEARLRCSPMKGHSHVYWYRQLPEEGLKFMVYLQKENIIDESGMPKERFSAEFPKEGPSILRIQQVVRGDSAAYFCASSPTGDYGYTFGSGTRLTVV.